The TCR beta chain under discussion was sequenced for a study of blood T cell repertoires in COVID-19. Original processing methods: Amplification of reference gene primers was used by the study to estimate nucleated cell counts. Method: immunoSEQ multiplex PCR; TCRdb's copy keeps in-frame clones and lacks some. The V and J calls and clone size were taken over from that table, and D and trimming were inferred from the DNA. The sample has around 140,000 clones; about 86% are singletons. The V segment lost 1 base and the J segment 0 bases; nucleotides outside the gene matches: 5. The CDR3 loop spans 17 amino acids. The germline gives CDR1 MGHRA, CDR2 YSYEKL.

The chain couples TRBV4-1 to TRBJ2-7, with 11 bases lining up with TRBD2. The specimen was peripheral blood. This clonotype was sampled from a human donor in a cohort sampled during active COVID-19. In DNA form, the CDR3 reads TGCGCCAGCAGCCAAGCCCCTGGGACTAGCGGCTCCTACGAGCAGTACTTC. Translated: CASSQAPGTSGSYEQYF.